Listed below are T cell receptor beta chains from one sample, sequenced in a study of T cell changes during pregnancy in multiple sclerosis. Some clones are missing from TCRdb's copy, which holds only in-frame ones; the method was immunoSEQ multiplex PCR. The data hold around 44,000 clones, with roughly 87% observed a single time. Sequenced material: CD8+ T cells from peripheral blood mononuclear cells, taken in the first trimester of pregnancy. The origin of the receptors is a female donor with multiple sclerosis, enrolled in a pregnancy study. Both conserved end residues are trimmed from each CDR3. The order of the fields is V gene, J gene, CDR3 protein.

v_call: TRBV10-1; j_call: TRBJ1-1; cdr3_aa: AAAGWEGGHEAF
v_call: TRBV7-3; j_call: TRBJ2-1; cdr3_aa: ASSLIGGGAYNEQF
v_call: TRBV2; j_call: TRBJ2-3; cdr3_aa: ATAWDRASSSTDTQY
v_call: TRBV19; j_call: TRBJ2-1; cdr3_aa: ASSIEDREF
v_call: TRBV2; j_call: TRBJ2-7; cdr3_aa: ASSQAGGPNEQY
v_call: TRBV7-6; j_call: TRBJ1-1; cdr3_aa: AVLGRRNTEAF
v_call: TRBV19; j_call: TRBJ1-1; cdr3_aa: ASSIYRATEAF
v_call: TRBV27; j_call: TRBJ2-7; cdr3_aa: ASSFAGGGYEQY
v_call: TRBV7-6; j_call: TRBJ2-3; cdr3_aa: ASSLAGGADTQY
v_call: TRBV18; j_call: TRBJ2-3; cdr3_aa: ASSPDFWPRPHDTQY
v_call: TRBV7-6; j_call: TRBJ2-1; cdr3_aa: ASSVTGEGEQF
v_call: TRBV6-5; j_call: TRBJ2-5; cdr3_aa: ASSYSTSSETQY
v_call: TRBV7-2; j_call: TRBJ2-4; cdr3_aa: ASSPGLAGEVIQY
v_call: TRBV5-5; j_call: TRBJ1-3; cdr3_aa: ASSPTGNTIY
v_call: TRBV29-1; j_call: TRBJ1-2; cdr3_aa: SVGEDYT
v_call: TRBV2; j_call: TRBJ2-1; cdr3_aa: ASRATTGALPLSSYNEQF
v_call: TRBV5-4; j_call: TRBJ2-1; cdr3_aa: ASSPVLAGAYNEQF
v_call: TRBV7-8; j_call: TRBJ1-2; cdr3_aa: ASSLEPMPVGKMGGYT
v_call: TRBV11-1; j_call: TRBJ1-5; cdr3_aa: ASGKGGDQPQH
v_call: TRBV9; j_call: TRBJ1-2; cdr3_aa: ASSESEAYGYT
v_call: TRBV4-1; j_call: TRBJ1-5; cdr3_aa: ASSQDGGNQPQH
v_call: TRBV10-2; j_call: TRBJ1-4; cdr3_aa: ASSESLKRSEKLF
v_call: TRBV6-5; j_call: TRBJ2-1; cdr3_aa: ASSYRRTVNEQF
v_call: TRBV19; j_call: TRBJ2-7; cdr3_aa: ASSISPSGSGYEQY
v_call: TRBV19; j_call: TRBJ2-1; cdr3_aa: ASSIGGLNEQF
v_call: TRBV13; j_call: .; cdr3_aa: ASSYRGNRNEQY
v_call: TRBV18; j_call: TRBJ1-1; cdr3_aa: ASSPSGQGVAEAF
v_call: TRBV19; j_call: TRBJ2-7; cdr3_aa: ASSMGGALEWEQY
v_call: TRBV6-5; j_call: TRBJ1-1; cdr3_aa: ASSYSTGGTEAF
v_call: TRBV27; j_call: TRBJ1-1; cdr3_aa: ASSLYRGNTEAF
v_call: TRBV7-9; j_call: TRBJ2-1; cdr3_aa: ASSLMLETNEQF
v_call: TRBV27; j_call: TRBJ2-1; cdr3_aa: ASSLAGPSIYNEQF
v_call: TRBV6-1; j_call: TRBJ2-7; cdr3_aa: ASSEGGGFPYEQY